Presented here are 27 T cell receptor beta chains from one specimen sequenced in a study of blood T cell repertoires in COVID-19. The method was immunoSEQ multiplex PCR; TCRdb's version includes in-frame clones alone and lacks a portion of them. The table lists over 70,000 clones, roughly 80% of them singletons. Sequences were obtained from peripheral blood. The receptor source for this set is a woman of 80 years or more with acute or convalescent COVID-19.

The CDR3 sequence is CASSVTLAGGLNEQFF. As DNA, the CDR3 is TGTGCCAGCAGCGTCACACTAGCGGGGGGGCTAAATGAGCAGTTCTTC. This rearrangement joins TRBV5-6 to TRBJ2-1, with TRBD2 identical over 13 bases. CDR3 size: 16 residues. V gave up 4 bases and J gave up 7 bases; unmatched junction bases: 8. CDR1 and CDR2 (germline): SGHDT, YYEEEE.

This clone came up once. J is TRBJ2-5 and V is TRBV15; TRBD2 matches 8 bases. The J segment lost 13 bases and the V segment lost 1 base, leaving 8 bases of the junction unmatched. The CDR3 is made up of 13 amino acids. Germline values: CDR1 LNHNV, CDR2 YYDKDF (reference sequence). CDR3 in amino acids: CATSRVSGVKWYF. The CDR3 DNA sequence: TGTGCCACCAGCAGAGTTAGCGGGGTAAAGTGGTACTTC. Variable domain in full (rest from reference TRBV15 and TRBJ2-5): DAMVIQNPRYQVTQFGKPVTLSCSQTLNHNVMYWYQQKSSQAPKLLFHYYDKDFNNEADTPDNFQSRRPNTSFCFLDIRSPGLGDTAMYLCATSRVSGVKWYFGPGTRLLVL.

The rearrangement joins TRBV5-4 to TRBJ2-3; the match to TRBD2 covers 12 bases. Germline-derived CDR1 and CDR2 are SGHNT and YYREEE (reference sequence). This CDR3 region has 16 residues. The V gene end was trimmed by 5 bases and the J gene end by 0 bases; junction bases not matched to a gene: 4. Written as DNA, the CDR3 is TGTGCCAGCAGTACCGGGACTAGCGGGAGCACAGATACGCAGTATTTT. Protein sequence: CASSTGTSGSTDTQYF.

CDR3 coding DNA: TGTGCCAGCAGTTACAAGCGGGGAGGGCCTGTGGATACGCAGTATTTT. It yields the protein CASSYKRGGPVDTQYF. The V call is TRBV6-5, the J call TRBJ2-3; 7 nucleotides agree with TRBD2. This CDR3 region has 16 residues. Germline trimming cut 2 bases from V and 6 bases from J; bases unmatched to any gene: 11. Germline CDR1 and CDR2: MNHEY and SVGAGI.

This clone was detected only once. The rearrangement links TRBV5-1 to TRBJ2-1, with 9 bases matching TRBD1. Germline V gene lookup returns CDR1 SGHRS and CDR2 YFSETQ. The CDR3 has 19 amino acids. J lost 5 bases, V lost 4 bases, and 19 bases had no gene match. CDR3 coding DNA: TGCGCCAGCAGCCAAGGCCGGGGACAGGGTGGATCGAGACACAATGAGCAGTTCTTC. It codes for CASSQGRGQGGSRHNEQFF. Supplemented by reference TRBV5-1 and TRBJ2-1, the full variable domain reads KAGVTQTPRYLIKTRGQQVTLSCSPISGHRSVSWYQQTPGQGLQFLFEYFSETQRNKGNFPGRFSGRQFSNSRSEMNVSTLELGDSALYLCASSQGRGQGGSRHNEQFFGPGTRLTVL.

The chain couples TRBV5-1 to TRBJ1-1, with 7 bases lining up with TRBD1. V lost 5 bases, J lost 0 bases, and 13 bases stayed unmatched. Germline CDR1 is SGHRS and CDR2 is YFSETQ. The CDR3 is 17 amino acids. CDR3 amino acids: CASSQGEYYTMNTEAFF. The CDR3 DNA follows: TGCGCCAGCAGTCAGGGGGAATACTACACCATGAACACTGAAGCTTTCTTT.

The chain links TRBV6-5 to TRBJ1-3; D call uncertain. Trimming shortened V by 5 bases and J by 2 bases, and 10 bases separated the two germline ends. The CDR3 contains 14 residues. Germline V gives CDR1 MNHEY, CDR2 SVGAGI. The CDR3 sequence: CASSPRQTGNTIYF. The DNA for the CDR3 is TGTGCCAGCAGTCCCAGACAAACTGGAAACACCATATATTTT.

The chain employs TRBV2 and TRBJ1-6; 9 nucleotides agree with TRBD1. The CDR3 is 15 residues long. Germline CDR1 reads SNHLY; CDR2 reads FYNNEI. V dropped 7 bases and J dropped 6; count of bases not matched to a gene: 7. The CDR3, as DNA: TGTGCCAGCAAGATGACAGGGGGACTTAATTCACCCCTCCACTTT. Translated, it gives CASKMTGGLNSPLHF.

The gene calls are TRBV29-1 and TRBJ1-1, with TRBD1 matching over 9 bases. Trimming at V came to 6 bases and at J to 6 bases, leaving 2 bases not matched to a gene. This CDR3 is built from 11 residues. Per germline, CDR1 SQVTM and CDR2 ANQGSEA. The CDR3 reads CSVGDRAEAFF. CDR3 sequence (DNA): TGCAGCGTGGGGGACAGGGCTGAAGCTTTCTTT.

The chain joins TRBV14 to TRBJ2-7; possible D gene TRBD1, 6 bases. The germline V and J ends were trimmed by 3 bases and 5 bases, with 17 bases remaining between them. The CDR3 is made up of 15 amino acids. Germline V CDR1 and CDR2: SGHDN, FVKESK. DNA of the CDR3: TGTGCCAGCAGCCAGAATCAGGGGTTTGGAAACGAGCAGTACTTC. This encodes CASSQNQGFGNEQYF.

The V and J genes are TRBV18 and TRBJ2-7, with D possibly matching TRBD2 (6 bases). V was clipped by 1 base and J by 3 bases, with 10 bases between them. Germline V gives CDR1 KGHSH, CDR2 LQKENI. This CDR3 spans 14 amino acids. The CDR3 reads CASSPQVSGYEQYF. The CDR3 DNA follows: TGTGCCAGCTCACCACAGGTTAGCGGCTACGAGCAGTACTTC.

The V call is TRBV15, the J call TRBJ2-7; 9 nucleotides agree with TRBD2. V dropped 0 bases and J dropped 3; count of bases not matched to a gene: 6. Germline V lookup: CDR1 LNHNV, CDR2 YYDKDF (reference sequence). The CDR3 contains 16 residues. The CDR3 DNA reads TGTGCCACCAGCAGAGATGGGACTAGCAGAGTCTACGAGCAGTACTTC. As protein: CATSRDGTSRVYEQYF. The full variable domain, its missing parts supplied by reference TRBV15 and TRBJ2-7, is DAMVIQNPRYQVTQFGKPVTLSCSQTLNHNVMYWYQQKSSQAPKLLFHYYDKDFNNEADTPDNFQSRRPNTSFCFLDIRSPGLGDTAMYLCATSRDGTSRVYEQYFGPGTRLTVT.

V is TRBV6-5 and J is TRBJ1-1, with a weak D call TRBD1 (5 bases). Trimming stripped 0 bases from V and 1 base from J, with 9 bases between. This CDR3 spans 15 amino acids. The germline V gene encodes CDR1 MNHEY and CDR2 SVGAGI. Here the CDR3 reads CASSYSGPRNTEAFF. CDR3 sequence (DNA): TGTGCCAGCAGTTACTCGGGGCCCCGGAACACTGAAGCTTTCTTT.

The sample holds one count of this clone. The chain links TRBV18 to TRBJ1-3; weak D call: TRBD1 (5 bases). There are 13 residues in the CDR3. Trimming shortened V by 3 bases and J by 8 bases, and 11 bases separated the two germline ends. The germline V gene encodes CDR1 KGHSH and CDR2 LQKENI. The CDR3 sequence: CASSPQGGDTIYF. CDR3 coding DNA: TGTGCCAGCTCACCGCAGGGTGGGGACACCATATATTTT.

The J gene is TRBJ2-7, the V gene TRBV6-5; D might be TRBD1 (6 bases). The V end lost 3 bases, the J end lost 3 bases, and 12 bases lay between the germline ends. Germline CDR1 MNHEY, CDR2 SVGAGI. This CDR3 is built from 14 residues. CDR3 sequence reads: CASSYQGIFYEQYF. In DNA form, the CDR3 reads TGTGCCAGCAGTTATCAGGGGATCTTCTACGAGCAGTACTTC.

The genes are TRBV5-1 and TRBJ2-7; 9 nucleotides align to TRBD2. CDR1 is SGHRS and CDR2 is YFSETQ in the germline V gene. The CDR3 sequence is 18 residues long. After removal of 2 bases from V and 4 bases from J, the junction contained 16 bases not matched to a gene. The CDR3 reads CASSFSQAGGPSRYEQYF. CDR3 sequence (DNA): TGCGCCAGCAGCTTCTCACAGGCGGGAGGGCCCTCTAGGTACGAGCAGTACTTC.

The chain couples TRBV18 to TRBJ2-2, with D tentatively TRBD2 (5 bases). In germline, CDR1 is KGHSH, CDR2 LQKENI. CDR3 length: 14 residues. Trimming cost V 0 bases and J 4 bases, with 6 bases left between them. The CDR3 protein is CASSPPEATGELFF. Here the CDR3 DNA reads TGTGCCAGCTCACCACCGGAGGCCACCGGGGAGCTGTTTTTT.

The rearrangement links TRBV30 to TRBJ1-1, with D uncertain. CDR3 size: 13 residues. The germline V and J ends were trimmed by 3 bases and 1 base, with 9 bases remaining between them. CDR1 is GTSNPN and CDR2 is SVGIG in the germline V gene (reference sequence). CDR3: CAWSPQSNTEAFF. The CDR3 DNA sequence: TGTGCCTGGAGCCCACAGTCGAACACTGAAGCTTTCTTT.

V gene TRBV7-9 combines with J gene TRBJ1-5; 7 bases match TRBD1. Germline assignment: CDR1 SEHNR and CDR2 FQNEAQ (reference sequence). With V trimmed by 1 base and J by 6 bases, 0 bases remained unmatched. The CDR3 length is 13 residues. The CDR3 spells CASSLDRGQPQHF. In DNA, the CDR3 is TGTGCCAGCAGCTTAGACAGGGGTCAGCCCCAGCATTTT.

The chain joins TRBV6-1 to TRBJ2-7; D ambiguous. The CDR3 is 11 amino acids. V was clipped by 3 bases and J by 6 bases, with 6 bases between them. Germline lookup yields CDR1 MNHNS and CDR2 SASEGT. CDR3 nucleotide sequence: TGTGCCAGCAGTGATTTCCGCGAGCAGTACTTC. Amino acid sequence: CASSDFREQYF.

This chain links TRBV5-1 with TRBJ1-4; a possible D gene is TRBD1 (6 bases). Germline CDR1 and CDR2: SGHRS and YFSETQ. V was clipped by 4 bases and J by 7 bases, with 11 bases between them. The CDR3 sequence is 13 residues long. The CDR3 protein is CASSPGQGEKLFF. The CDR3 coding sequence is TGCGCCAGCAGCCCGGGACAAGGTGAAAAACTGTTTTTT.

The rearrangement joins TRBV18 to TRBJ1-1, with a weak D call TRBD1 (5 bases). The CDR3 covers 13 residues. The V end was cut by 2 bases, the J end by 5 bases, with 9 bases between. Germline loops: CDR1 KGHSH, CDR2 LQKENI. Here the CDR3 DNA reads TGTGCCAGCTCACCAGCAGGGAAGACTGAAGCTTTCTTT. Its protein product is CASSPAGKTEAFF.

The CDR3 loop reads CASSLRLAGPNEQFF. CDR3 DNA: TGTGCCAGCAGCCTCCGACTAGCGGGGCCCAATGAGCAGTTCTTC. The V call is TRBV4-2, the J call TRBJ2-1; TRBD2 agrees at 11 bases. The CDR3 is made up of 15 amino acids. V trimming: 4 bases; J trimming: 6 bases; junction bases outside the gene matches: 5. From germline, CDR1 is LGHNA and CDR2 YNFKEQ.

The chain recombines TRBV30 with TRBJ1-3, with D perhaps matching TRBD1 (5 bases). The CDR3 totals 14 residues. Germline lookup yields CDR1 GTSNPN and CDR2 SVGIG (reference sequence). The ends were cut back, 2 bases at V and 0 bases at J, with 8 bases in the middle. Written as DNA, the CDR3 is TGTGCCTGGAGTACAGGCTTCTCTGGAAACACCATATATTTT. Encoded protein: CAWSTGFSGNTIYF.

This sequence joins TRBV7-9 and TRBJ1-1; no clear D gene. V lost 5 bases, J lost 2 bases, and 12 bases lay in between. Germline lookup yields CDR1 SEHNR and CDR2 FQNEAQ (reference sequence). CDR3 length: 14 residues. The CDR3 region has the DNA TGTGCCAGCAGCCAACCCGGGATAAACACTGAAGCTTTCTTT. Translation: CASSQPGINTEAFF. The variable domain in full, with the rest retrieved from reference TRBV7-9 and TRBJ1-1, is DTGVSQNPRHKITKRGQNVTFRCDPISEHNRLYWYRQTLGQGPEFLTYFQNEAQLEKSRLLSDRFSAERPKGSFSTLEIQRTEQGDSAMYLCASSQPGINTEAFFGQGTRLTVV.

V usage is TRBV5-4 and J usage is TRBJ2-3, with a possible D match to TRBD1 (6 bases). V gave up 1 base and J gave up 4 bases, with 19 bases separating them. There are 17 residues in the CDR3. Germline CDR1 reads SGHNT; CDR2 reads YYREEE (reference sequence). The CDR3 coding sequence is TGTGCCAGCAGCTTGAAGACCAGGGGAGCGGACGCAGATACGCAGTATTTT. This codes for CASSLKTRGADADTQYF.

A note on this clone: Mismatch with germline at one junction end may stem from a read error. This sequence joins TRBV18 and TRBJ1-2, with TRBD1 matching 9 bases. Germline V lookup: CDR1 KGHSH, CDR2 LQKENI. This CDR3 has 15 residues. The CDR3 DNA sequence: TGTGCCAGCTCCCCACCGGGACAGGGAAGCTATGGCTACACCTTC. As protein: CASSPPGQGSYGYTF.